Listed below are T cell receptor beta chains from one sample, sequenced in a study of blood T cell repertoires in COVID-19. The assay was immunoSEQ multiplex PCR, and TCRdb's table has in-frame clones only and misses some. The sample has some 75,000 clones, approximately 90% seen once. The sample was peripheral blood. These TCRs come from a man between 60 and 70 years old with acute or convalescent COVID-19. Each CDR3 is given with its conserved first and last residue. Fields, in order: CDR3 length, V gene, J gene, CDR3 protein.

len: 17; v_gene: TRBV6-1; j_gene: TRBJ2-4; CDR3aa: CASSAGPGDLAKNIQYF
len: 14; v_gene: TRBV28; j_gene: TRBJ2-7; CDR3aa: CASSLSQGANEQYF
len: 13; v_gene: TRBV11-1; j_gene: TRBJ2-5; CDR3aa: CASRSGSQETQYF
len: 16; v_gene: TRBV7-2; j_gene: TRBJ2-2; CDR3aa: CASSLGGGRGTGELFF
len: 14; v_gene: TRBV23-1; j_gene: TRBJ1-2; CDR3aa: CASSQLFRAWGYTF
len: 13; v_gene: TRBV2; j_gene: TRBJ1-2; CDR3aa: CASSEGGLGGYTF
len: 18; v_gene: TRBV19; j_gene: TRBJ1-4; CDR3aa: CASSAGFRTGGPNEKLFF
len: 15; v_gene: TRBV5-1; j_gene: TRBJ1-1; CDR3aa: CASSFGQGMNTEAFF
len: 12; v_gene: TRBV19; j_gene: TRBJ1-1; CDR3aa: CASSIQGTEAFF
len: 13; v_gene: TRBV30; j_gene: TRBJ2-2; CDR3aa: CAWTYRGTGELFF
len: 15; v_gene: TRBV5-1; j_gene: TRBJ2-5; CDR3aa: CASSPDLAGQETQYF
len: 14; v_gene: TRBV6-5; j_gene: TRBJ1-5; CDR3aa: CASIFGQGNQPQHF
len: 14; v_gene: TRBV5-1; j_gene: TRBJ2-7; CDR3aa: CASSLRGTPDEQYF
len: 16; v_gene: TRBV6-4; j_gene: TRBJ1-3; CDR3aa: CASSDGARRQRNTIYF
len: 16; v_gene: TRBV19; j_gene: TRBJ1-4; CDR3aa: CASSYEGGWGNEKLFF
len: 13; v_gene: TRBV5-1; j_gene: TRBJ1-6; CDR3aa: CASSFEQQSPLHF
len: 14; v_gene: TRBV6-5; j_gene: TRBJ1-5; CDR3aa: CASSPGGIGQPQHF
len: 17; v_gene: TRBV15; j_gene: TRBJ2-3; CDR3aa: CATSRRRVTSGTDTQYF
len: 17; v_gene: TRBV7-3; j_gene: TRBJ2-2; CDR3aa: CATSLDPGQGLSGELFF
len: 17; v_gene: TRBV7-7; j_gene: TRBJ1-2; CDR3aa: CASSLPRQGRADYGYTF
len: 15; v_gene: TRBV27; j_gene: TRBJ1-5; CDR3aa: CASSLRTDGNQPQHF
len: 13; v_gene: TRBV6-5; j_gene: TRBJ2-2; CDR3aa: CASSNRAFGELFF
len: 16; v_gene: TRBV18; j_gene: TRBJ1-2; CDR3aa: CASSPPSGQGSYGYTF
len: 13; v_gene: TRBV5-6; j_gene: TRBJ1-1; CDR3aa: CASRTRGLTEAFF
len: 17; v_gene: TRBV5-6; j_gene: TRBJ2-7; CDR3aa: CASSRSLGQGESYEQYF
len: 16; v_gene: TRBV14; j_gene: TRBJ2-3; CDR3aa: CASSLLGQGRADTQYF
len: 18; v_gene: TRBV6-2/TRBV6-3; j_gene: TRBJ1-5; CDR3aa: CASSPQGTGSEGNQPQHF
len: 15; v_gene: TRBV6-5; j_gene: TRBJ2-7; CDR3aa: CASSTQQGEVREQYF
len: 13; v_gene: TRBV29-1; j_gene: TRBJ2-7; CDR3aa: CSVGWDRGHEQYF
len: 14; v_gene: TRBV7-9; j_gene: TRBJ1-1; CDR3aa: CASSLYRVNTEAFF
len: 13; v_gene: TRBV5-4; j_gene: TRBJ2-1; CDR3aa: CASSFPGVNEQFF
len: 13; v_gene: TRBV5-1; j_gene: TRBJ1-4; CDR3aa: CASSGHNNEKLFF
len: 16; v_gene: TRBV27; j_gene: TRBJ1-4; CDR3aa: CASSNDSPGGNEKLFF
len: 18; v_gene: TRBV27; j_gene: TRBJ2-1; CDR3aa: CASSSNLPGAPVYNEQFF
len: 15; v_gene: TRBV24-1; j_gene: TRBJ2-3; CDR3aa: CATSDYREFGDTQYF
len: 12; v_gene: TRBV2; j_gene: TRBJ2-3; CDR3aa: CASSIGEGTQYF
len: 13; v_gene: TRBV7-9; j_gene: TRBJ2-5; CDR3aa: CASSLGPGETQYF
len: 15; v_gene: TRBV5-6; j_gene: TRBJ2-7; CDR3aa: CASSLTGYYSYEQYF
len: 15; v_gene: TRBV24-1; j_gene: TRBJ2-7; CDR3aa: CATSDSLAGVGEQYF
len: 13; v_gene: TRBV3-1/TRBV3-2; j_gene: TRBJ2-1; CDR3aa: CASSLQGWNEQFF
len: 17; v_gene: TRBV19; j_gene: TRBJ2-5; CDR3aa: CASSLVTGTGERETQYF
len: 13; v_gene: TRBV7-2; j_gene: TRBJ2-3; CDR3aa: CASRAPKADTQYF
len: 20; v_gene: TRBV7-2; j_gene: TRBJ2-1; CDR3aa: CASSLATSPNHGAGYNEQFF
len: 15; v_gene: TRBV2; j_gene: TRBJ2-1; CDR3aa: CASSRTSVLNNEQFF
len: 24; v_gene: TRBV18; j_gene: TRBJ2-7; CDR3aa: CASSPLRVLSVGTSGSFSSYEQYF
len: 15; v_gene: TRBV5-1; j_gene: TRBJ1-5; CDR3aa: CASSLGQGGNQPQHF
len: 13; v_gene: TRBV10-1; j_gene: TRBJ1-6; CDR3aa: CAIKQGRNSPLHF
len: 19; v_gene: TRBV2; j_gene: TRBJ2-1; CDR3aa: CASSESGLAGILSYNEQFF
len: 16; v_gene: TRBV6-6; j_gene: TRBJ2-3; CDR3aa: CASSYGGERSTDTQYF
len: 11; v_gene: TRBV10-3; j_gene: TRBJ1-2; CDR3aa: CAIGQGEGYTF
len: 16; v_gene: TRBV18; j_gene: TRBJ1-3; CDR3aa: CASSQPGQGSGNTIYF